This TCR beta chain was observed in a study of T cell changes during pregnancy in multiple sclerosis. Using immunoSEQ multiplex PCR, the repertoire was profiled, and TCRdb retains in-frame clones only, with some absent. The sample lists some 31,000 clones; around 89% were seen once. This CDR3 has 14 amino acids. The source material was CD8+ T cells from peripheral blood mononuclear cells, sampled in the third trimester of pregnancy. The J gene is TRBJ1-3, the V gene TRBV21-1; no DNA check was done on the table's D call, TRBD1. TRBV21-1 is a documented pseudogene. The TCR was taken from a female donor with multiple sclerosis, enrolled in a pregnancy study. The CDR3 spells CASRDRFAGNTIYF. DNA for the CDR3: TGTGCCAGCAGAGACAGGTTCGCTGGAAACACCATATATTTT.